The entry that follows covers one T cell receptor beta chain sequence. This clonotype was observed a handful of times. Its recognized antigen is unknown. No much larger clone exists at a distance of one base, and base qualities are not known. The source of the sample is a study of response to subunit inactivated influenza vaccine (dated by TCRdb to the late 2010s). Turning to the overall study: The study used deep quantitative T cell receptor repertoire profiling to track responses to a trivalent subunit inactivated influenza vaccine.

The time point label here, explained by the study, means: approximately 40 days after influenza vaccine administration. To prepare the library, RT-PCR was applied. TCRdb shows the sequencer as Illumina HiSeq 2500. The raw public data were reprocessed by TCRdb itself: fastp quality trimming at Q25, MiXCR clonotype calling, in-frame beta chains only. For every CDR3 protein sequence, its rows merge into one entry that carries the most common genes and DNA. Across this sample there are under 500,000 distinct CDR3 sequences, with around 9.9% seen only once. Jointly, the top ten make up less than 15% of the sample. What the research found in general, with its limitations: According to the authors, only a limited number of new T cells may be recruited by each seasonal influenza vaccination.

Source: PBMCs from blood, taken roughly 48 days after vaccination. This TCR was sampled from a man aged 45-65 years who received an inactivated influenza vaccine. Donor details come from another sample of the same person, matched by shared clones.

The DNA sequence follows: TGCGCCAGCAGCCCTGGAATTGCCATCGTGAACACCGGGGAGCTGTTTTTT. This yields the protein CASSPGIAIVNTGELFF. The sequence joins TRBV5-1 to TRBJ2-2; the D gene identity is not certain. Looking up the germline V gene yields CDR1 SGHRS and CDR2 YFSETQ. From its cysteine to its phenylalanine, the CDR3 spans 17 amino acids. Only the CDR3 part of the read is kept: 51 bases, read in frame from the first base. V was cut back by 4 bases and J by 1 base, leaving a gap of 17 bases between them.